Included here is one T cell receptor (beta chain) sequence, with context. Its antigen is currently unknown. Vbeta (60) and Jbeta (13) primers were used in the PCR. The repertoire was sequenced with immunoSEQ multiplex PCR; TCRdb's copy has only in-frame clones and lacks some. The sample has around 180,000 clones, around four fifths seen once. The V end lost 4 bases, the J end lost 1 base, and 16 bases lay between the germline ends. The germline CDR1 and CDR2 sequences are SGDLS and YYNGEE. CDR3 size: 16 residues. This sample was included in a study of cytomegalovirus exposure and HLA in healthy donors. The study, taken as a whole, reports: Several of the most significant clusters appeared linked to common viral pathogens, based on a later analysis. A reported reduction in N-insertions relative to the approximately 670-donor mean was seen in an Asian-associated ancestry cluster in a later analysis. What was likely a sequencing artifact was a cluster of highly shared sequence variants. Cytomegalovirus-associated TCR beta chains were listed, numbering approximately 150.

The chain is built from TRBV9 and TRBJ2-3, with a possible D match to TRBD1 (5 bases). Material: PBMCs. This TCR came from a woman in her 40s in good health and CMV-seronegative. The CDR3 sequence: CASSREDSFRTDTQYF. The CDR3 DNA follows: TGTGCCAGCAGCCGCGAAGACAGTTTCCGCACAGATACGCAGTATTTT.